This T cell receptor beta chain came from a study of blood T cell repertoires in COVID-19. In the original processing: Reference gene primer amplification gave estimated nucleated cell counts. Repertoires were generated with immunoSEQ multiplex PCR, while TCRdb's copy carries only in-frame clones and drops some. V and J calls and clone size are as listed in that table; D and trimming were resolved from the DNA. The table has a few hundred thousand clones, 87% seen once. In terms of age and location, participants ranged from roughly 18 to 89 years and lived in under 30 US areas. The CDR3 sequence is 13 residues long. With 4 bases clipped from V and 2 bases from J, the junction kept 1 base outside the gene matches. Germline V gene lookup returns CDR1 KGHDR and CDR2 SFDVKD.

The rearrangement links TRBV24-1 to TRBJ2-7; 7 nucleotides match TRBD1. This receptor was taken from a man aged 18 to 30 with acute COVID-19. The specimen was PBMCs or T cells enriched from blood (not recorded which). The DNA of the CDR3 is TGTGCCACCAGTGAAACAGGGGCCTACGAGCAGTACTTC. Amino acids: CATSETGAYEQYF.